Listed here are 21 T cell receptor beta chains from one sample, sequenced in a study of cytomegalovirus exposure and HLA in healthy donors. PCR used 60 Vbeta primers and 13 Jbeta primers. Assay used: immunoSEQ multiplex PCR; TCRdb lists only in-frame clones, some missing. Of around 99,000 clones listed, less than 85% were seen once; the top ten hold about 2%. What was sequenced was PBMCs. These receptors were obtained from a man aged 18-30 years in good health and CMV-seronegative.

V gene TRBV5-4 combines with J gene TRBJ1-2, with D tentatively TRBD1 (5 bases). The CDR3 sequence is 14 residues long. CDR1 is SGHNT and CDR2 is YYREEE in the germline V gene (reference sequence). V lost 4 bases, J lost 8 bases, and 18 bases lay in between. The CDR3 loop reads CASSGGGQGLGYTF. CDR3 sequence (DNA): TGTGCCAGCAGCGGGGGGGGTCAGGGTCTCGGCTACACCTTC.

The genes are TRBV6-4 and TRBJ2-1; possible D gene TRBD1, 5 bases. V was cut by 10 bases and J by 13 bases, with 17 bases left in between. Germline loops: CDR1 MRHNA, CDR2 SNTAGT. This CDR3 region has 11 residues. This CDR3 is CAITSEGQQFF. The CDR3 DNA reads as TGTGCCATAACTTCGGAAGGACAACAGTTCTTC.

The sample holds one count of this clone. This chain uses TRBV18 with TRBJ2-2; 7 nucleotides line up with TRBD1. The junction had 5 bases not matched to a gene; V was cut back by 4 bases and J by 3 bases. In germline, CDR1 is KGHSH, CDR2 LQKENI. The CDR3 is 15 residues long. The DNA of the CDR3 is TGTGCCAGCTCACGAGACAGGGCCGACACCGGGGAGCTGTTTTTT. Amino acid sequence: CASSRDRADTGELFF.

V is TRBV6-4 and J is TRBJ2-2, with 8 bases identical to TRBD1. Germline V gene data show CDR1 as MRHNA and CDR2 as SNTAGT. V gave up 8 bases and J gave up 6 bases; unmatched junction bases: 11. This CDR3 is built from 15 residues. Here the CDR3 DNA reads TGTGCCAGCTCCCCTCAGGGGGCGATGGCCGGGGAGCTGTTTTTT. Translating it yields CASSPQGAMAGELFF.

The chain links TRBV7-2 to TRBJ2-5, with 9 positions matching TRBD1. V lost 6 bases and J lost 5; bases outside the gene matches: 4. CDR3 length: 13 amino acids. Germline values: CDR1 SGHTA, CDR2 FQGNSA. CDR3 sequence (DNA): TGTGCCAGCAGTTACGACAGGGGGGAGACCCAGTACTTC. Amino acids: CASSYDRGETQYF.

V gene TRBV19 combines with J gene TRBJ2-7; D gene uncertain. Germline V gives CDR1 LNHDA, CDR2 SQIVND (reference sequence). The CDR3 sequence is 16 residues long. Trimming left V 1 base short and J 0 bases short, with 13 bases between. DNA for the CDR3: TGTGCCAGTAGTATAGGACACTCCAAAAGCTCCTACGAGCAGTACTTC. It yields the protein CASSIGHSKSSYEQYF.

This clone occurred a few times. The genes are TRBV5-4 and TRBJ1-1; TRBD1 aligns across 10 bases. Germline V CDR1 and CDR2: SGHNT, YYREEE (reference sequence). The CDR3 is made up of 15 amino acids. V lost 5 bases, J lost 1 base, and 5 bases stayed unmatched. DNA of the CDR3: TGTGCCAGCAGGGAAAGGACAGGGGGGAACACTGAAGCTTTCTTT. It yields the protein CASRERTGGNTEAFF.

The rearrangement links TRBV9 to TRBJ1-3, with 7 positions matching TRBD1. Germline values: CDR1 SGDLS, CDR2 YYNGEE. The CDR3 consists of 17 residues. Trimming took 3 bases from V and 0 from J; bases not matched to a gene: 9. The CDR3 DNA reads as TGTGCCAGCAGCGCTCTAGGGGGGACAGACTCTGGAAACACCATATATTTT. It encodes CASSALGGTDSGNTIYF.

The J gene is TRBJ1-6, the V gene TRBV7-9; D perhaps matches TRBD1 (6 bases). This CDR3 comprises 14 residues. V lost 5 bases and J 7 bases, leaving 12 bases between the germline ends. Germline V gives CDR1 SEHNR, CDR2 FQNEAQ (reference sequence). CDR3 bases: TGTGCCAGCAGCCCCGCGGGGGCCAATTCACCCCTCCACTTT. It translates to CASSPAGANSPLHF.

By frequency in the sample, this clone is medium-sized. The chain is built from TRBV28 and TRBJ1-1, with D possibly TRBD1 on 5 matching bases. Germline V gene lookup returns CDR1 MDHEN and CDR2 SYDVKM. The V gene lost 2 bases and the J gene lost 6 bases, with 16 bases spanning the gap. This CDR3 is built from 15 residues. In DNA form, the CDR3 reads TGTGCCAGCAGTTTACGCGGGGGGGTGCGGGCTGAAGCTTTCTTT. Amino acids: CASSLRGGVRAEAFF. Full variable domain (remainder filled in from reference TRBV28 and TRBJ1-1): DVKVTQSSRYLVKRTGEKVFLECVQDMDHENMFWYRQDPGLGLRLIYFSYDVKMKEKGDIPEGYSVSREKKERFSLILESASTNQTSMYLCASSLRGGVRAEAFFGQGTRLTVV.

V is TRBV2 and J is TRBJ2-3; 7 bases line up with TRBD1. The CDR3 is made up of 11 amino acids. CDR1 is SNHLY, CDR2 FYNNEI, per germline. The trim removed 7 bases at V and 8 bases at J, leaving 3 bases unmatched. The CDR3 nucleotides are TGTGCCAGCATGGGACAGACTACGCAGTATTTT. It encodes CASMGQTTQYF.

This CDR3 is CASIQDRAGATNEKLFF. CDR3 in DNA: TGTGCCAGCATTCAGGACAGGGCGGGAGCAACTAATGAAAAACTGTTTTTT. The V and J genes are TRBV2 and TRBJ1-4, with 8 bases that match TRBD1. Germline V lookup: CDR1 SNHLY, CDR2 FYNNEI. The CDR3 length is 17 residues. Trimming cost V 7 bases and J 0 bases; bases outside gene matches: 10.

V usage is TRBV6-1 and J usage is TRBJ1-5; a weak D match, TRBD1 (5 bases). Germline CDR1 reads MNHNS; CDR2 reads SASEGT. The CDR3 length is 14 residues. Trimming stripped 8 bases from V and 1 base from J, with 12 bases between. The CDR3 reads CASGAKGSNQPQHF. The CDR3 DNA sequence: TGTGCCAGCGGCGCGAAGGGGAGCAATCAGCCCCAGCATTTT.

The V gene is TRBV27, the J gene TRBJ1-4; the match to TRBD1 covers 7 bases. With V trimmed by 3 bases and J by 6 bases, 7 bases remained unmatched. The CDR3 consists of 15 residues. CDR1 and CDR2 from the germline V gene are MNHEY and SMNVEV (reference sequence). CDR3 amino acids: CASSFSTGYDEKLFF. DNA of the CDR3: TGTGCCAGCAGTTTTTCGACAGGGTACGATGAAAAACTGTTTTTT.

The gene calls are TRBV5-4 and TRBJ2-7; 9 bases agree with TRBD2. The CDR3 runs to 15 residues. Trimming at V came to 0 bases and at J to 4 bases, leaving 5 bases not matched to a gene. CDR1 is SGHNT, CDR2 YYREEE, per germline (reference sequence). The CDR3 nucleotides are TGTGCCAGCAGCTTGGGGGCGGGGGGGCCGTACGAGCAGTACTTC. Protein sequence: CASSLGAGGPYEQYF.

In regard to this clone: One end of the junction does not line up with germline, which may come from a read error. This rearrangement joins TRBV25-1 to TRBJ1-6; 10 bases align to TRBD1. The CDR3 consists of 15 residues. Germline loops: CDR1 MGHDK, CDR2 SYGVNS. The CDR3 sequence is CASSGGTGEGSPLYF. The CDR3 region has the DNA TGTGCCAGCAGCGGAGGGACAGGGGAGGGTTCACCCCTCTACTTT.

The J gene is TRBJ1-1, the V gene TRBV14; D perhaps matches TRBD1 (5 bases). The V and J ends lost 8 bases and 2 bases respectively, with 18 bases between them. CDR1 and CDR2 (germline): SGHDN, FVKESK. The CDR3 is 15 amino acids. The CDR3 DNA follows: TGTGCCAGCTCCTATTATGGACAAAGAAACACTGAAGCTTTCTTT. This gives the protein CASSYYGQRNTEAFF. Based on the CDR3 plus reference TRBV14 and TRBJ1-1, the full variable domain is EAGVTQFPSHSVIEKGQTVTLRCDPISGHDNLYWYRRVMGKEIKFLLHFVKESKQDESGMPNNRFLAERTGGTYSTLKVQPAELEDSGVYFCASSYYGQRNTEAFFGQGTRLTVV.

This clone has more than one count but fewer than ten. V is TRBV4-3 and J is TRBJ1-2, with 8 bases fitting TRBD1. Per germline, CDR1 LGHNA and CDR2 YSLEER. V trimming: 1 base; J trimming: 7 bases; junction bases outside the gene matches: 8. The CDR3 loop spans 15 amino acids. CDR3 bases: TGCGCCAGCAGCCAAGTAGGCAGGGGGCGTAGTGGCTACACCTTC. It is translated as CASSQVGRGRSGYTF.

This clone appeared a single time. J is TRBJ1-2 and V is TRBV5-1, with D possibly matching TRBD1 (5 bases). The CDR3 totals 15 residues. V lost 3 bases and J lost 1, with 13 bases in between. The germline gives CDR1 SGHRS, CDR2 YFSETQ. The CDR3 sequence: CASSSGPGGNYGYTF. CDR3 in DNA: TGCGCCAGCAGCTCGGGGCCCGGGGGTAACTATGGCTACACCTTC. Looking up the rest from reference TRBV5-1 and TRBJ1-2 gives the full variable domain: KAGVTQTPRYLIKTRGQQVTLSCSPISGHRSVSWYQQTPGQGLQFLFEYFSETQRNKGNFPGRFSGRQFSNSRSEMNVSTLELGDSALYLCASSSGPGGNYGYTFGSGTRLTVV.

The CDR3 is CASSNRQGNSPLHF. The CDR3 DNA sequence: TGTGCCAGCAGCAATCGACAGGGGAATTCACCCCTCCACTTT. The chain employs TRBV7-2 and TRBJ1-6, with 8 bases fitting TRBD1. V was pared by 5 bases and J by 7 bases, with 4 bases of the junction left unmatched. The germline V gene encodes CDR1 SGHTA and CDR2 FQGNSA. The CDR3 totals 14 residues. Variable domain in full (rest from reference TRBV7-2 and TRBJ1-6): GAGVSQSPSNKVTEKGKDVELRCDPISGHTALYWYRQSLGQGLEFLIYFQGNSAPDKSGLPSDRFSAERTGGSVSTLTIQRTQQEDSAVYLCASSNRQGNSPLHFGNGTRLTVT.

The chain is built from TRBV7-8 and TRBJ1-1; no clear D. Per the germline V gene, CDR1 is SGHVS and CDR2 is FQNEAQ. The length of the CDR3 is 14 residues. Trimming pared 3 bases from V and 6 bases from J, leaving 14 bases between. The CDR3 sequence is CASSFSGYGAEAFF. The CDR3, as DNA: TGTGCCAGCAGCTTCTCCGGGTACGGGGCTGAAGCTTTCTTT.